The 16 T cell receptor beta chains given below trace back to one sample, sequenced in a study of CD8+ T cells in alopecia areata. RNA extraction and reverse transcription yielded cDNA as sequencing template. Using immunoSEQ multiplex PCR, the repertoire was profiled, and TCRdb retains in-frame clones only, with some absent. The profile shows roughly 20,000 clones, 60% to 70% of them singletons. The authors sorted CD4+ cells into CD25+CD127- cells for roughly five patients. Source material: CD4+ Tregs sorted from blood. These TCRs come from a human donor with alopecia areata.

The chain couples TRBV6-5 to TRBJ1-5; no reliable D call. Germline V gene data show CDR1 as MNHEY and CDR2 as SVGAGI. With 6 bases removed from V and 12 bases from J, the gap between germline ends came to 12 bases. The CDR3 consists of 11 residues. This chain's CDR3 is CASSDGVLQHF. DNA for the CDR3: TGTGCCAGCAGCGACGGAGTTCTCCAGCATTTT.

The sample holds a few counts of this clone. V is TRBV28 and J is TRBJ1-4; 7 bases agree with TRBD1. The CDR3 is 12 residues long. The junction had 8 bases not matched to a gene; V was cut back by 11 bases and J by 8 bases. Germline V gives CDR1 MDHEN, CDR2 SYDVKM. The CDR3 is CAVQGSGEKLFF. The CDR3 DNA reads TGTGCCGTACAGGGGTCAGGCGAAAAACTGTTTTTT.

The V call is TRBV7-2, the J call TRBJ2-1, with D uncertain. CDR1 and CDR2 (germline): SGHTA, FQGNSA. V lost 3 bases and J lost 3, with 0 bases in between. The CDR3 is made up of 11 amino acids. The CDR3 is CASSFYNEQFF. The DNA for the CDR3 is TGTGCCAGCAGCTTCTACAATGAGCAGTTCTTC.

This clone was found once. The chain joins TRBV6-1 to TRBJ1-5; weak D call: TRBD1 (5 bases). There are 14 residues in the CDR3. V was clipped by 4 bases and J by 0 bases, with 7 bases between them. Germline V gene sequence: CDR1 MNHNS, CDR2 SASEGT. DNA for the CDR3: TGTGCCAGCAGTGTCCAGGGTAGCAATCAGCCCCAGCATTTT. This gives the protein CASSVQGSNQPQHF.

J is TRBJ2-6 and V is TRBV7-8; TRBD1 agrees at 10 bases. Germline CDR1 SGHVS, CDR2 FQNEAQ. The CDR3 loop spans 18 amino acids. Trimming cost V 5 bases and J 0 bases; bases outside gene matches: 7. The chain's CDR3 is CASSHPRTGGSGANVLTF. The CDR3, as DNA: TGTGCCAGCAGCCACCCTAGGACAGGGGGCTCTGGGGCCAACGTCCTGACTTTC.

The rearrangement links TRBV28 to TRBJ1-4; the D gene is possibly TRBD1 (5 bases). V dropped 8 bases and J dropped 4 bases, with 8 bases sitting between them. This CDR3 contains 12 residues. CDR1 is MDHEN and CDR2 is SYDVKM in the germline V gene. The CDR3 loop is CASWGVNEKLFF. The CDR3 DNA reads TGTGCCAGCTGGGGGGTTAATGAAAAACTGTTTTTT. The entire variable domain, with the rest obtained from reference TRBV28 and TRBJ1-4, is as follows: DVKVTQSSRYLVKRTGEKVFLECVQDMDHENMFWYRQDPGLGLRLIYFSYDVKMKEKGDIPEGYSVSREKKERFSLILESASTNQTSMYLCASWGVNEKLFFGSGTQLSVL.

The chain joins TRBV5-1 to TRBJ2-7; D might be TRBD1 (6 bases). Trimming took 5 bases from V and 3 from J, leaving 15 bases between them. The germline V gene encodes CDR1 SGHRS and CDR2 YFSETQ. The CDR3 loop spans 14 amino acids. CDR3 residues: CASRPHRAGYEQYF. The CDR3 DNA sequence: TGCGCCAGCAGGCCGCACAGGGCTGGCTACGAGCAGTACTTC.

The chain carries TRBV6-1 and TRBJ2-3; D uncertain. Trimming removed 8 bases at V and 6 bases at J, with 9 bases between. Per germline, CDR1 MNHNS and CDR2 SASEGT. The CDR3 has 11 amino acids. The CDR3 is CASGSRDTQYF. As DNA, the CDR3 is TGTGCCAGCGGTTCTCGGGATACGCAGTATTTT.

This chain connects TRBV6-5 to TRBJ1-6; no clear D gene. This CDR3 is 13 amino acids long. Trimming took 6 bases from V and 8 from J, leaving 11 bases between them. Germline CDR1 and CDR2: MNHEY and SVGAGI. Here the CDR3 DNA reads TGTGCCAGCAGCCCGTGGGAGGATTCACCCCTCCACTTT. It is translated as CASSPWEDSPLHF.

V gene TRBV6-6 combines with J gene TRBJ2-3; TRBD1 agrees at 8 bases. After removal of 6 bases from V and 2 bases from J, the junction contained 1 base not matched to a gene. The germline V gene has CDR1 MNHNY and CDR2 SVGAGI (reference sequence). The CDR3 length is 13 residues. The CDR3 reads CASRDRVTDTQYF. The DNA for the CDR3 is TGTGCCAGCAGGGACAGGGTCACAGATACGCAGTATTTT.

This clone is labeled as large. The rearrangement links TRBV14 to TRBJ2-7; a weak D match, TRBD2 (6 bases). V lost 6 bases to trimming and J lost 4 bases, with 13 bases between them. CDR3 length: 13 amino acids. Germline V gene sequence: CDR1 SGHDN, CDR2 FVKESK. CDR3 nucleotides: TGTGCCAGCAGTCTCGGGGGTGGGTACGAGCAGTACTTC. Translated, it gives CASSLGGGYEQYF.

V and J are TRBV19 and TRBJ2-3, with D maybe TRBD2 (5 bases). V was cut by 6 bases and J by 2 bases, with 15 bases left in between. This CDR3 contains 15 residues. The germline CDR1 and CDR2 sequences are LNHDA and SQIVND (reference sequence). The CDR3 reads CASSGGGGITDTQYF. Here the CDR3 DNA reads TGTGCCAGTAGCGGAGGCGGCGGAATCACAGATACGCAGTATTTT.

The gene calls are TRBV9 and TRBJ2-7; 7 nucleotides line up with TRBD1. V lost 1 base to trimming and J lost 1 base; unmatched junction nucleotides: 8. This CDR3 comprises 16 residues. Germline V gene data show CDR1 as SGDLS and CDR2 as YYNGEE. CDR3 region: CASSVTGQPASYEQYF. The CDR3 DNA reads TGTGCCAGCAGCGTAACGGGACAGCCCGCATCCTACGAGCAGTACTTC.

J is TRBJ2-1 and V is TRBV4-1, with D hard to call. The V gene's germline CDR1 is MGHRA and CDR2 YSYEKL. Trimming removed 0 bases at V and 2 bases at J, with 20 bases between. There are 19 residues in the CDR3. DNA for the CDR3: TGCGCCAGCAGCCAAGATCCTGGGAAAACCAGTAGGACCTACAATGAGCAGTTCTTC. It codes for CASSQDPGKTSRTYNEQFF.

Here the CDR3 reads CASSLLDEGAYEQYF. As DNA, the CDR3 is TGTGCCAGCAGCTTATTGGATGAGGGGGCCTACGAGCAGTACTTC. The V gene is TRBV7-8, the J gene TRBJ2-7; a weak D match, TRBD1 (6 bases). The CDR3 contains 15 residues. The germline V gene has CDR1 SGHVS and CDR2 FQNEAQ. V shed 2 bases and J shed 2 bases, with 13 bases lying between them. The whole variable domain, remainder taken from reference TRBV7-8 and TRBJ2-7, is GAGVSQSPRYKVAKRGQDVALRCDPISGHVSLFWYQQALGQGPEFLTYFQNEAQLDKSGLPSDRFFAERPEGSVSTLKIQRTQQEDSAVYLCASSLLDEGAYEQYFGPGTRLTVT.

The sample holds a few counts of this clone. This chain joins TRBV7-2 and TRBJ2-5; tentative D call: TRBD1 (5 bases). Trimming shortened V by 4 bases and J by 5 bases, and 11 bases separated the two germline ends. The CDR3 runs to 13 residues. Germline loops: CDR1 SGHTA, CDR2 FQGNSA. CDR3 residues: CASSYTGTETQYF. CDR3 sequence (DNA): TGTGCCAGCAGCTACACAGGCACCGAGACCCAGTACTTC.